Here is one TCR beta chain with its context. Its antigen is unidentified. The sample is drawn from a study of T cell repertoires in cytomegalovirus infection. In the study overall: Through public TCR beta signatures, both CMV infection and matching HLA type were indicated. Whole-study findings and limits: Pooled public TCR beta family frequency picked out CMV carriers with the relevant HLA. HLA-C-restricted CMV clonotypes gave the most frequent clonotype in two of eight donors.

Losses at the gene ends were 0 bases for V and 5 bases for J; bases not matched to a gene: 8. The CDR3 runs to 15 residues. Germline lookup yields CDR1 DFQATT and CDR2 SNEGSKA (reference sequence). One entry per CDR3 protein results from TCRdb running MiXCR on the reads. The top ten clones hold about 9.4% of a sample with over 450,000 distinct CDR3 sequences, around 11% of them seen once. This clonotype was obtained from a human donor in good health (CMV status not recorded). Some clones in this sample may be carry-over from other donors' samples. Sequencing used PBMCs. This rearrangement joins TRBV20-1 to TRBJ2-7; 9 bases fit TRBD2. The CDR3 spells CSARDGVAGVDEQYF. The CDR3 DNA sequence: TGCAGTGCTAGAGATGGGGTAGCGGGAGTCGACGAGCAGTACTTC.